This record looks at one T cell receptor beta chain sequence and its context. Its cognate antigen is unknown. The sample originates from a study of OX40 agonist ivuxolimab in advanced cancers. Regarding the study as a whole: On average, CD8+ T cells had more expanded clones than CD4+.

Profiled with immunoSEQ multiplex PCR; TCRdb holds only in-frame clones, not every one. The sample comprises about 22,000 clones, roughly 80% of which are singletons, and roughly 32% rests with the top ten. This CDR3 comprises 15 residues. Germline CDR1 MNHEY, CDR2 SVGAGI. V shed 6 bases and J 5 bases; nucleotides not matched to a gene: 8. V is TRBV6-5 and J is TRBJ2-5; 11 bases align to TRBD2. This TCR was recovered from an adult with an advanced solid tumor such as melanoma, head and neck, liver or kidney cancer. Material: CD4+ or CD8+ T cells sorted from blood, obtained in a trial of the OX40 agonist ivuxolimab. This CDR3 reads CASSLAGGLDETQYF. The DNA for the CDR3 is TGTGCCAGCAGCTTAGCGGGAGGGCTGGATGAGACCCAGTACTTC.